The 10 T cell receptor beta chains given below trace back to one sample, sequenced in a study of blood T cell repertoires in COVID-19. Assay: immunoSEQ multiplex PCR; the TCRdb copy retains only in-frame clones and omits some. The sample contains some 64,000 clones, roughly 75% of which appear only once. Material for sequencing was peripheral blood. Every receptor here comes from a man aged 55 to 70 with COVID-19, enrolled during active disease.

J is TRBJ1-4 and V is TRBV15; possible D gene TRBD1, 5 bases. CDR3 size: 15 residues. Germline values: CDR1 LNHNV, CDR2 YYDKDF (reference sequence). The V gene lost 1 base and the J gene lost 6 bases, with 12 bases spanning the gap. The CDR3 spells CATSRGGAEDEKLFF. CDR3 in DNA: TGTGCCACCAGCAGAGGCGGGGCAGAGGATGAAAAACTGTTTTTT.

This clone was observed a few times. At the DNA level, this CDR3 is encoded by other sequences in the same sample as well. J is TRBJ2-3 and V is TRBV10-3; D possibly corresponds to TRBD1 (5 bases). V was pared by 4 bases and J by 2 bases, with 10 bases between. This CDR3 is built from 14 residues. Looked up from germline, CDR1 is ENHRY and CDR2 is SYGVKD. The CDR3 region is CAISGTGTTDTQYF. For the CDR3, the DNA is TGTGCCATCAGTGGAACAGGAACCACAGATACGCAGTATTTT.

In this sample, this clone turned up a few times. The chain is built from TRBV7-9 and TRBJ1-1, with TRBD1 as a possible D gene (5 bases). The CDR3 is 14 residues long. The germline V gene encodes CDR1 SEHNR and CDR2 FQNEAQ (reference sequence). V lost 2 bases and J lost 1, with 8 bases in between. CDR3 in DNA: TGTGCCAGCAGCTTAAAAGGGGCGAACACTGAAGCTTTCTTT. Its protein is CASSLKGANTEAFF.

This clone appeared a single time. This chain links TRBV12-1 with TRBJ2-7; TRBD2, the D gene given by the table, was not confirmed from the DNA. TRBV12-1 is designated a pseudogene. CDR3 length: 15 residues. The chain's CDR3 is CASSFYGSVTYEQYF. CDR3 in DNA: TGTGCCAGCAGCTTTTACGGTAGCGTAACCTACGAGCAGTACTTC.

This chain links TRBV6-5 with TRBJ1-4; D is unclear. The CDR3 is 14 residues long. Trimming stripped 6 bases from V and 0 bases from J, with 8 bases between. In germline, CDR1 is MNHEY, CDR2 SVGAGI. DNA of the CDR3: TGTGCCAGCAGGATAGAGTCAACTAATGAAAAACTGTTTTTT. Amino acids: CASRIESTNEKLFF.

The V call is TRBV6-5, the J call TRBJ1-1; D not certain. Germline V lookup: CDR1 MNHEY, CDR2 SVGAGI. The CDR3 consists of 13 residues. Between the trimmed V and J ends, which lost 5 bases and 3 bases, there was a span of 10 bases. In DNA, the CDR3 is TGTGCCAGCAGTATCGAAGCGGACACTGAAGCTTTCTTT. Translating it yields CASSIEADTEAFF.

The V call is TRBV6-5, the J call TRBJ2-5, with D unclear. The V gene's germline CDR1 is MNHEY and CDR2 SVGAGI. The CDR3 length is 13 residues. V shed 7 bases and J shed 2 bases, with 11 bases lying between them. This chain's CDR3 is CASINLRQETQYF. The CDR3 nucleotides read TGTGCCAGCATTAACTTACGTCAAGAGACCCAGTACTTC.

The gene calls are TRBV12-3 or TRBV12-4 and TRBJ1-1, with D possibly matching TRBD1 (6 bases). CDR3 length: 13 residues. Trimming left V 1 base short and J 7 bases short, with 10 bases between. The CDR3 DNA reads TGTGCCAGCAGTTTAGAACAGGGCAATGAAGCTTTCTTT. Its translation: CASSLEQGNEAFF.

The chain joins TRBV4-1 to TRBJ2-4, with D maybe TRBD1 (6 bases). The V gene's germline CDR1 is MGHRA and CDR2 YSYEKL. This CDR3 is built from 18 residues. The ends were cut back, 1 base at V and 3 bases at J, with 19 bases in the middle. The CDR3 loop reads CASSQGHLQGRGKNIQYF. The CDR3 nucleotides read TGCGCCAGCAGCCAAGGTCACTTACAGGGAAGGGGCAAAAACATTCAGTACTTC.

The chain carries TRBV2 and TRBJ2-3; 8 bases line up with TRBD2. CDR1 is SNHLY and CDR2 is FYNNEI in the germline V gene. CDR3 size: 14 residues. V lost 6 bases, J lost 4 bases, and 6 bases stayed unmatched. The DNA for the CDR3 is TGTGCCAGCAGCTCCGGGACTAGTGCAGATACGCAGTATTTT. This codes for CASSSGTSADTQYF.